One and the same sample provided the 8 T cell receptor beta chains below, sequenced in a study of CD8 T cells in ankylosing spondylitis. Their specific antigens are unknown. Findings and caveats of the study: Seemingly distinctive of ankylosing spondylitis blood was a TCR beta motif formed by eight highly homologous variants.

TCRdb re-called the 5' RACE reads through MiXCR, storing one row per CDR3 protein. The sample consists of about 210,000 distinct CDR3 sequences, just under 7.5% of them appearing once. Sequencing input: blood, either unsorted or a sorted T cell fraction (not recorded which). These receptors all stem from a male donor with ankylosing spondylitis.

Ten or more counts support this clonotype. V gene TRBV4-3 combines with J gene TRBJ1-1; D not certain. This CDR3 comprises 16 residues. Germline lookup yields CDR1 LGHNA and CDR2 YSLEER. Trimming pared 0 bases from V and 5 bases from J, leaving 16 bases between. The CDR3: CASSQERSIPGTEAFF. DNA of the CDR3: TGCGCCAGCAGCCAAGAACGAAGCATTCCGGGTACTGAAGCTTTCTTT.

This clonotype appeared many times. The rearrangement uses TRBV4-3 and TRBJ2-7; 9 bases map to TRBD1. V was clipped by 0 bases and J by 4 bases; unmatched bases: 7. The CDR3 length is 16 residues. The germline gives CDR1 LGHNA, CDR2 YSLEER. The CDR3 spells CASSQEESDRGYEQYF. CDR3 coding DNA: TGCGCCAGCAGCCAAGAAGAGTCGGACAGGGGTTACGAGCAGTACTTC.

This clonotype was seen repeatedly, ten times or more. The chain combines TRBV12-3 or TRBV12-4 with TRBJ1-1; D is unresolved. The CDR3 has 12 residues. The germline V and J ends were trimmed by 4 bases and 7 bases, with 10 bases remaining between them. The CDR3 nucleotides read TGTGCCAGCAGTTCCCACGGTGTTGAAGCTTTCTTT. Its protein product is CASSSHGVEAFF.

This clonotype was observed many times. The CDR3 bases are TGTGCCAGCAGCTTCAGGGGCACTAATGAAAAACTGTTTTTT. Translated, it gives CASSFRGTNEKLFF. The V call is TRBV7-2, the J call TRBJ1-4, with D possibly matching TRBD1 (6 bases). The CDR3 is 14 amino acids. Trimming took 3 bases from V and 2 from J, leaving 7 bases between them. Germline V gene sequence: CDR1 SGHTA, CDR2 FQGNSA. The entire variable domain, with the rest obtained from reference TRBV7-2 and TRBJ1-4, is as follows: GAGVSQSPSNKVTEKGKDVELRCDPISGHTALYWYRQSLGQGLEFLIYFQGNSAPDKSGLPSDRFSAERTGGSVSTLTIQRTQQEDSAVYLCASSFRGTNEKLFFGSGTQLSVL.

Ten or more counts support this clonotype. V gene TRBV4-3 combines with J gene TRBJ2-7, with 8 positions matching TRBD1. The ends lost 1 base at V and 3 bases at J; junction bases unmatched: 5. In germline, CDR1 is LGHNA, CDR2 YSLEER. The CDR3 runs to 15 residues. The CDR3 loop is CASSQVVTGDYEQYF. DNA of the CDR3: TGCGCCAGCAGCCAAGTCGTGACAGGGGACTACGAGCAGTACTTC.

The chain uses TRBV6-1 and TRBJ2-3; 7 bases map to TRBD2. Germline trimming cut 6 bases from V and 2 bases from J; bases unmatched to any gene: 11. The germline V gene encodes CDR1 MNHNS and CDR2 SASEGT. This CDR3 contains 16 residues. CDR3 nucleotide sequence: TGTGCCAGCAGCCTGCTGACGGGAGGCCCCACAGATACGCAGTATTTT. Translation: CASSLLTGGPTDTQYF.

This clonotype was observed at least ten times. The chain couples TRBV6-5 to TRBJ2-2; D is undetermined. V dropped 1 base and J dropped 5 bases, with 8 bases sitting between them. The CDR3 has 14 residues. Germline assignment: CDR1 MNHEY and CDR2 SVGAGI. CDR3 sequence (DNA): TGTGCCAGCAGTTACTACAGAGCGACCGGGGAGCTGTTTTTT. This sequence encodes CASSYYRATGELFF.

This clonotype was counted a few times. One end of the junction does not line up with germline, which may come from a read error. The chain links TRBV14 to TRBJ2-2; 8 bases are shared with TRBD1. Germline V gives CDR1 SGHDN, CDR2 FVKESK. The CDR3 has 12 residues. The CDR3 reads CASSQMTGVLFF. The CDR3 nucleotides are TGTGCCAGCAGCCAAATGACAGGGGTGCTGTTTTTT.